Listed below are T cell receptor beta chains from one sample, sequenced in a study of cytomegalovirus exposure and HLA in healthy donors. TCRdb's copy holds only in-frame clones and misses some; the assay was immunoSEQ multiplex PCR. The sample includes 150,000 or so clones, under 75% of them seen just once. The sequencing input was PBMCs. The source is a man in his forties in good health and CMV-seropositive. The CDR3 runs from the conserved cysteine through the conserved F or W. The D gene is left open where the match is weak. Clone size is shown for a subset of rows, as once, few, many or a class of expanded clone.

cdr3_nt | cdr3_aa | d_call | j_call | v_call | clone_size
TGTGCCAGCAGCCAGACAGGGATAGTAGGCACTGAAGCTTTCTTT | CASSQTGIVGTEAFF | TRBD1 | TRBJ1-1 | TRBV5-4 | .
TGCGCCAGCAGGGGGGACAGGGGGGGGCAGCCCCAGCATTTT | CASRGDRGGQPQHF | TRBD1 | TRBJ1-5 | TRBV4-3 | .
TGTGCCCACGACAGGGGATCCTACGAGCAGTACTTC | CAHDRGSYEQYF | TRBD1 | TRBJ2-7 | TRBV30 | .
TGTGCCAGCAGCCCATCCGGGACAGATGAAGCTTTCTTT | CASSPSGTDEAFF | TRBD1 | TRBJ1-1 | TRBV7-3 | .
TGCGCCAGCAGCCAAGACTCACTTACTAGCGGCACAGATACGCAGTATTTT | CASSQDSLTSGTDTQYF | TRBD2 | TRBJ2-3 | TRBV4-3 | .
TGTGCCAGCAGCTTAGGGTGGCAGGGGGAGGCCGGCGAGCAGTACTTC | CASSLGWQGEAGEQYF | . | TRBJ2-7 | TRBV7-8 | .
TGTGCCAGCAGCTTAGGTCAGGGTCTAGTGGCTGAAGCTTTCTTT | CASSLGQGLVAEAFF | . | TRBJ1-1 | TRBV7-2 | .
TGTGCCAGCAGCTTAGCGGGGGGGCCCTACCCCAATGAGCAGTTCTTC | CASSLAGGPYPNEQFF | . | TRBJ2-1 | TRBV7-2 | .
TGTGCCAGCAGTTTGTTCGGACAGCCGAACACTGAAGCTTTCTTT | CASSLFGQPNTEAFF | . | TRBJ1-1 | TRBV27 | few
TGTGCCAGCAGTGTGGGAGGAGGGGCAGATACGCAGTATTTT | CASSVGGGADTQYF | . | TRBJ2-3 | TRBV6-1 | .
TGTGCCAGCAGCAAGACTAAGCGGGGGACTTTCACAGATACGCAGTATTTT | CASSKTKRGTFTDTQYF | TRBD2 | TRBJ2-3 | TRBV7-8 | .
TGTGCCAGCAGCAAAAAAGACAGGGGGCGCTATGGCTACACCTTC | CASSKKDRGRYGYTF | . | TRBJ1-2 | TRBV21-1 | many
TGTGCCAGCAGCGTAGCTTCGGTAGCTTCTGGGGAGCTGTTTTTT | CASSVASVASGELFF | . | TRBJ2-2 | TRBV9 | .
TGCGCCAGCAGCTTGGCCGTAACAGGGGGCCTGTCTGGGGCCAACGTCCTGACTTTC | CASSLAVTGGLSGANVLTF | TRBD1 | TRBJ2-6 | TRBV5-1 | .
TGTGCCAGCAGCTCGCGACAGCCTGGGGCCAACGTCCTGACTTTC | CASSSRQPGANVLTF | . | TRBJ2-6 | TRBV11-1 | once
TGCGCCAGCAGCCAAGAGGGACAGGGTTTCTCCGATAATTCACCCCTCCACTTT | CASSQEGQGFSDNSPLHF | TRBD1 | TRBJ1-6 | TRBV4-1 | .
TGTGCCAGCAGCCTCCGGGACAGGGGTGTAGGTCCTCTTAGAGGCTACACCTTC | CASSLRDRGVGPLRGYTF | TRBD1 | TRBJ1-2 | TRBV7-2 | .
TGTGCCAGCAGTTCCGTGACAGGGCTTCCCGGGGAGCTGTTTTTT | CASSSVTGLPGELFF | TRBD1 | TRBJ2-2 | TRBV27 | .
TGTGCCATCTCGGTAAAGAGCACAGATACGCAGTATTTT | CAISVKSTDTQYF | . | TRBJ2-3 | TRBV10-3 | .
TGTGCCAGCAGCCCGGACACTAATAATTCACCCCTCCACTTT | CASSPDTNNSPLHF | . | TRBJ1-6 | TRBV4-2 | .
TGTGCCAGCAGACCCCGAGGGGGGGCGCCTGAGCAGTACTTC | CASRPRGGAPEQYF | . | TRBJ2-7 | TRBV6-6 | few
TGTGCCAGCAGCTATGACAGGGGGGGCGAAAAACTGTTTTTT | CASSYDRGGEKLFF | TRBD1 | TRBJ1-4 | TRBV5-5 | .
TGTGCCAGCAGTTACGGAGCAGGGGGCAATCAGCCCCAGCATTTT | CASSYGAGGNQPQHF | . | TRBJ1-5 | TRBV6-5 | once
TGTGCCAGCAGCCCCGGACAGGGGATGGGCTATGGCTACACCTTC | CASSPGQGMGYGYTF | TRBD1 | TRBJ1-2 | TRBV5-4 | .
TGCGCCAGCAGCTTGGAACAGGGGGTAATCGCCGGGGAGCTGTTTTTT | CASSLEQGVIAGELFF | TRBD1 | TRBJ2-2 | TRBV5-1 | .
TGTGCCAGCAGCCCGTATAATGAGCAGTTCTTC | CASSPYNEQFF | . | TRBJ2-1 | TRBV7-2 | .
TGCGCCAGCCAGGACAGGCGCTCTGGAAACACCATATATTTT | CASQDRRSGNTIYF | TRBD1 | TRBJ1-3 | TRBV5-1 | .
TGTTCCAGCAGCCAGAACGGCAGGGGACGTGGTGAAAAACTGTTTTTT | CSSSQNGRGRGEKLFF | . | TRBJ1-4 | TRBV7-9 | .
TGTGCCAGCAATGGGGGGGGGACAGGGGTTCAAGAGACCCAGTACTTC | CASNGGGTGVQETQYF | TRBD1 | TRBJ2-5 | TRBV9 | .
TGTGCCAGCAGCTCCGGGGATGTGGGGAATGAGCAGTTCTTC | CASSSGDVGNEQFF | . | TRBJ2-1 | TRBV7-3 | .
TGTGCCAGCAGCTCAACGTCGGGCACTGAAGCTTTCTTT | CASSSTSGTEAFF | . | TRBJ1-1 | TRBV7-9 | few
TGTGCCAGTACTCCCTCCGTGGGACTAGCGGGGGGGCCGAGCTCCTACGAGCAGTACTTC | CASTPSVGLAGGPSSYEQYF | TRBD2 | TRBJ2-7 | TRBV19 | .
TGCAGCGTTGTTGGGCAGGTTAACACCGGGGAGCTGTTTTTT | CSVVGQVNTGELFF | . | TRBJ2-2 | TRBV29-1 | .
TGTGCCAGCAGTCCGACAGGGTACGAGCAGTACTTC | CASSPTGYEQYF | TRBD1 | TRBJ2-7 | TRBV27 | .
TGTGCCAGCAGCGTGCTCGACAGGCGCGGTAACACCATATATTTT | CASSVLDRRGNTIYF | . | TRBJ1-3 | TRBV9 | once
TGTGCCAGCAGTCTCACAAGGACAGGGATCGTCGGGGGCTACACCTTC | CASSLTRTGIVGGYTF | TRBD1 | TRBJ1-2 | TRBV27 | .
TGTGCCAGCAGCCCGATACCTAGCGGGGGGGACGAGCAGTACTTC | CASSPIPSGGDEQYF | TRBD2 | TRBJ2-7 | TRBV11-2 | .
TGTGCCAGCAGCCAAGATGCAGGGACATATGGCTACACCTTC | CASSQDAGTYGYTF | . | TRBJ1-2 | TRBV4-2 | .
TGCAGTGCTGACAGCAATGGCTACACCTTC | CSADSNGYTF | . | TRBJ1-2 | TRBV20-1 | once
TGCGCCAGCAGTCTGGAGACAGATAGCAATCAGCCCCAGCATTTT | CASSLETDSNQPQHF | . | TRBJ1-5 | TRBV4-3 | .
TGTGCCAGCTTCGACGGGGGGTCCTCCTACGAGCAGTACTTC | CASFDGGSSYEQYF | TRBD2 | TRBJ2-7 | TRBV6-6 | .
TGTGCCAGCAGCTTGTTCTCTCCGGGGGGCCAAGAGACCCAGTACTTC | CASSLFSPGGQETQYF | TRBD2 | TRBJ2-5 | TRBV5-5 | .
TGCGCCAGCAGCACTGGGACAGGGAGCTCTGGGGCCAACGTCCTGACTTTC | CASSTGTGSSGANVLTF | TRBD1 | TRBJ2-6 | TRBV5-1 | .
TGTGCCAGCAGTCCCCGCAGGGTTTACGAGCAGTACTTC | CASSPRRVYEQYF | . | TRBJ2-7 | TRBV6-6 | .
TGTGCCAGCAGTCAGGGGTTTTTGACTGAAGCTTTCTTC | CASSQGFLTEAFF | . | TRBJ1-1 | TRBV6-5 | .
TGTGCCAGCAGTGAAAATGACAGGGGGCTAGGGGATACGCAGTATTTT | CASSENDRGLGDTQYF | TRBD1 | TRBJ2-3 | TRBV6-1 | .
TGCGCCAGCAGCCCGCGGACAGATTCTAATGAAAAACTGTTTTTT | CASSPRTDSNEKLFF | . | TRBJ1-4 | TRBV5-1 | few
TGTGCCAGCAGCACTGGGGCAGGGGGGAACCAAGAGACCCAGTACTTC | CASSTGAGGNQETQYF | . | TRBJ2-5 | TRBV5-6 | .
TGTGCCAGCAGCCAGTGGACAGGGTCGAACACTGAAGCTTTCTTT | CASSQWTGSNTEAFF | TRBD1 | TRBJ1-1 | TRBV7-2 | .
TGTGCCAGCAGCGTAGGTAGACAGGTCCAAGAGACCCAGTACTTC | CASSVGRQVQETQYF | . | TRBJ2-5 | TRBV9 | few
TGTGCCAGCAGCCGGACAGGGGTGAACACTGAAGCTTTCTTT | CASSRTGVNTEAFF | TRBD1 | TRBJ1-1 | TRBV5-6 | .
TGCAGCGTTGAGGGTAGGACAGAGAGCTATGGCTACACCTTC | CSVEGRTESYGYTF | . | TRBJ1-2 | TRBV29-1 | .
TGTGCCAGCAGCCTGGGACAGGGGAACACCGGGGAGCTGTTTTTT | CASSLGQGNTGELFF | TRBD1 | TRBJ2-2 | TRBV6-5 | few
TGCGCCAGCAGCTTAAGTTTTAGGGAGGCAGAAAACATTCAGTACTTC | CASSLSFREAENIQYF | . | TRBJ2-4 | TRBV5-1 | .
TGCGCCAGCAGCTTGGCAGGGGCCCCGAATCAGCCCCAGCATTTT | CASSLAGAPNQPQHF | . | TRBJ1-5 | TRBV5-1 | .
TGTGCCAGCAGCTCGGACAGGGATAGCAATCAGCCCCAGCATTTT | CASSSDRDSNQPQHF | TRBD1 | TRBJ1-5 | TRBV7-9 | .
TGTGCCAGCAGTGGGGACAGGGTTTCCTACAATGAGCAGTTCTTC | CASSGDRVSYNEQFF | TRBD1 | TRBJ2-1 | TRBV25-1 | .
TGTGCCAGCCTCCGAGAGGGCCGGGCCACAGATACGCAGTATTTT | CASLREGRATDTQYF | . | TRBJ2-3 | TRBV27 | .